This T cell receptor beta chain comes out of a study of beta chain features in type 1 diabetes (dated by TCRdb to 2016 to 2018). Background for the entire study: No differences in mean age, gender distribution, total cell number or subset yield were found between patients and healthy donors. The study compared TCRB repertoires of sorted circulating CD4+ T cell subsets between recently diagnosed type 1 diabetes patients and matched healthy donors. A total of 90 million to 130 million sorted cells were examined across all samples, and a strong correlation was observed between cell number per subset and RNA yield. Regulatory and stem cell-like memory subsets were obtained from only 8 patients and roughly 8 healthy donors, while naive and central memory subsets were obtained from all 30 or so donors. What the study reported, not specific to this receptor: Because cDNA rather than genomic DNA was sequenced, highly expressing activated cells could have been over-represented, although no difference in activation and CD3 levels was found between groups. At VDJ recombination sites, patients with type 1 diabetes made fewer insertions and deleted more nucleotides, a pattern implying thymic rearrangement abnormalities. In all four CD4+ subsets, TCRB CDR3 length was moderately but significantly shorter in type 1 diabetes patients. Shorter templates might have been favored by PCR, but patient and control samples were amplified and corrected together, so both groups would have been affected equally by any skew. Because small numbers of individuals were included in the HLA sub-analyses, any influence of HLA type on TCRB rearrangement was left unresolved. The naive, central memory and regulatory TCRB repertoires appeared to resemble one another more closely among patients than among healthy donors.

The entire amount of isolated RNA was reverse transcribed using the High Capacity cDNA Reverse Transcription Kit, so the sequenced TCRB transcripts were expressed ones. Naive, central memory and regulatory T cell samples underwent deep immunoSEQ sequencing, averaging about 3.3 million total reads per sample. Sorted cells were lysed in RLT buffer and RNA was extracted with DNase-treated RNeasy Micro or Mini kits, depending on cell number. Each cell subset was processed on its own to prevent cross-contamination, while patient and healthy donor samples were processed together. The immunoSEQ multiplex PCR was used to amplify TCRB sequences from cDNA, generating 87-bp fragments that spanned the CDR3 region. Sequencing of the amplicons was performed on the Illumina HiSeq platform. As for the original processing: Synthetic template baselines were used to correct PCR bias computationally, reads within Hamming distance 2 were collapsed together, and singletons that could not be merged were discarded. Reads were aligned to IMGT to assign V, D and J genes, CDR3 length, and insertions or deletions at six rearrangement sites. Within each subset, clonotype counts were normalized to sorted cell number, after which true diversity and Gini coefficients were computed with the tcR R package. The overlap coefficient, calculated on TCRB nucleotide sequences, was used to measure repertoire sharing. The table was pulled from immuneACCESS by TCRdb, which kept in-frame rearrangements only. Such tables lose some clones; where checked, under half of the loss comes from unresolved V genes, and the rest has no known cause. Clone size and V and J calls were adopted from that table, with D and trimming inferred from the DNA. The sample table shows approximately 170,000 clones, and roughly 7.1% are seen once. The ten biggest clones cover about 0.9% of the sample.

Each donor gave one peripheral blood draw, approximately 0.11 L on average, collected into heparinised tubes. A BD FACSAria II was used to sort naive, central memory, regulatory and stem cell-like memory CD4+ T cells with a panel that included CD45RO, CCR7, CD25, CD127, CD95 and CD27. A purity above 95% was achieved for all sorted populations. PBMCs were isolated right away by Lymphoprep density gradient centrifugation and were stained directly, without culture. Samples were stained and sorted in pairs, with one healthy donor and one patient per experiment, so that batch effects were minimized. For CDR1 and CDR2, the germline V gene (reference sequence) lists DFQATT and SNEGSKA. From its cysteine to its phenylalanine, the CDR3 spans 11 amino acids. Only the CDR3 DNA stays, 33 bases, in frame from base 1. V and J are truncated by 6 bases and 5 bases respectively, leaving an intervening sequence of 10 bases.

This clone turned up a few times. Its recognized antigen is unknown. Per-base qualities were not stored, and no clone one base away is much larger. The sample carries other DNA sequences with the same CDR3. The chain is assembled from TRBV20-1 and TRBJ1-1, with the D gene too uncertain to name. The sequencing sample was made of central memory CD4+ T cells from blood. The TCR was taken from a woman between 40 and 55 years old with type 1 diabetes. The CDR3 protein is CSALRETEAFF. DNA sequence: TGCAGTGCCCTTCGAGAGACTGAAGCTTTCTTT.